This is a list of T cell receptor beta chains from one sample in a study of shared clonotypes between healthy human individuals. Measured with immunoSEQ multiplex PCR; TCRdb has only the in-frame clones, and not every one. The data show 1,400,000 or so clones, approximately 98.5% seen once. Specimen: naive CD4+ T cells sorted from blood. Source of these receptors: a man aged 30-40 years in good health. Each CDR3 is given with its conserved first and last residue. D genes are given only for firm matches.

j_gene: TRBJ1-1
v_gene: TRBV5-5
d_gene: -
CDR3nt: TGTGCCAGCAGCTTCTCGGCGGCCAACACTGAAGCTTTCTTT
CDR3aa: CASSFSAANTEAFF

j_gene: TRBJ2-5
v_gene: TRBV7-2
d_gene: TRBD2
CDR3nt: TGTGCCAGCTCCCCCCGGATTAGGCTAGCGGGAGGAGGGGGAGAGACCCAGTACTTC
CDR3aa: CASSPRIRLAGGGGETQYF

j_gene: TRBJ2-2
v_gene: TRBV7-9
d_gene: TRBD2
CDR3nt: TGTGCCAGCAGTTTAGCGGGAGGTACCGGGGAGCTGTTTTTT
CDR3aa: CASSLAGGTGELFF

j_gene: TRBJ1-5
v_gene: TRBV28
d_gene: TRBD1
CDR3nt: TGTGCCAGCAGTGGGGGACAGGGAGGTCAGCCCCAGCATTTT
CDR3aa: CASSGGQGGQPQHF

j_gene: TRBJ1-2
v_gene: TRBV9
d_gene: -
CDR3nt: TGTGCCAGCAGCGTAGTCGGAGGGAATGGCTACACCTTC
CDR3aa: CASSVVGGNGYTF

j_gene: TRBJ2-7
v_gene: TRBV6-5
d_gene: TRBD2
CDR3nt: TGTGCCAGCAGTTTCCGGACTAGCGGGAGAACCTACGAGCAGTACTTC
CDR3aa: CASSFRTSGRTYEQYF

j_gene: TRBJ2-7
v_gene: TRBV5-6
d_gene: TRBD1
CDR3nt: TGTGCCAGCAGCGTAGACAGGGCCCGGTTGGAGCAGTACTTC
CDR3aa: CASSVDRARLEQYF

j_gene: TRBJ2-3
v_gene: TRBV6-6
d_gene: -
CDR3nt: TGTGCCAGCAGTTACAACCGGCAGGGGACAGATACGCAGTATTTT
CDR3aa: CASSYNRQGTDTQYF

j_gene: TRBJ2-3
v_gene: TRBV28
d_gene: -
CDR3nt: TGTGCCAGCGGGGGGGCTAGCGTTTTACCCACAGATACGCAGTATTTT
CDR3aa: CASGGASVLPTDTQYF

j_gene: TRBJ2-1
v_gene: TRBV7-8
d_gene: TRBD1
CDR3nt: TGTGCCAGCAGCCGGGACAGGGGTTATTACAATGAGCAGTTCTTC
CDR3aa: CASSRDRGYYNEQFF

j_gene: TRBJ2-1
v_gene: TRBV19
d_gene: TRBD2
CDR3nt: TGTGCCAGCATCAAAGGGCTAGCGGGGACCAATGAGCAGTTCTTC
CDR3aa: CASIKGLAGTNEQFF

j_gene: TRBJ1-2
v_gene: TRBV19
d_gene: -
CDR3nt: TGTGCCAGTAGTACTAGACAGGACCGAGCACCGGGCTACACCTTC
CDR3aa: CASSTRQDRAPGYTF